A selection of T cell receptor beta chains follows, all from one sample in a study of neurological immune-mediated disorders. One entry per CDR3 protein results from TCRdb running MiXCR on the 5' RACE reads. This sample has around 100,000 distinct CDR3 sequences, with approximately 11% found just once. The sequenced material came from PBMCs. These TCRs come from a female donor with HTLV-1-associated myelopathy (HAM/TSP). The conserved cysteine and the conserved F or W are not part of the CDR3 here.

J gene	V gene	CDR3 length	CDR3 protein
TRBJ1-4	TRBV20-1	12	SAPNQGGDEKPF
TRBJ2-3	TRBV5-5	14	ASSLIPGPTEDTQY
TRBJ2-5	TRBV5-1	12	ASSRDGTQETQY
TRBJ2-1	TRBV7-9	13	ASSLRQDLYNEQF
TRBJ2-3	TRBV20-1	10	SVTGTTDTQY
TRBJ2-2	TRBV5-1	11	ASSLGGNGELF
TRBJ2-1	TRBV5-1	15	ASSVGTPGQVYNEQF
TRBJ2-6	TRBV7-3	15	ASSPWPRGVGANVLT
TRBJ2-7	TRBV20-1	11	SAIAGGSYEQY
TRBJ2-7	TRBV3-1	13	ASSQGSTGAYEQY
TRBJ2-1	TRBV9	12	ASTTGNDNNEQF
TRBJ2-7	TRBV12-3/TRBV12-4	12	ASSLRQGLHEQY
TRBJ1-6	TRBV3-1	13	ASRKTTGGNSPLH
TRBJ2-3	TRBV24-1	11	ATSDRNPAVRY
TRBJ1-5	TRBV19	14	ASSRKGTYSNQPQH
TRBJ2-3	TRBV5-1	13	ASSFGTTSTDTQY
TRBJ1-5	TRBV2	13	ASTEVVGNNQPQH
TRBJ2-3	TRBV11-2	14	ASSLGAGAAADTQY
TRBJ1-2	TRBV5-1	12	ASSLVRDGRGYT
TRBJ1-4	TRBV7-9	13	ASSPLQGTNEKLF
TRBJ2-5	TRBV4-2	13	ASSQDQPSGETQY
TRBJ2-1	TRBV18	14	ASSPPPQVWLNEQF
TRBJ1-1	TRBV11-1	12	ASSSRRGRSEAF